A few counts support the clone carrying this T cell receptor (beta chain). Its antigen is not identified. The germline V gene has CDR1 ENHRY and CDR2 SYGVKD. The J segment lost 5 bases and the V segment lost 9 bases, leaving 9 bases of the junction unmatched. This CDR3 is built from 14 residues. The sample belongs to a study of human T cells and chemical hapten exposure. About the study: Sensitization was performed using 2% DPC on a roughly 2 cm by roughly 2 cm upper inner arm skin site.

TCRdb processed the RACE reads anew with MiXCR; each CDR3 protein has one entry. The repertoire holds around 380,000 distinct CDR3 sequences, with approximately 5.8% as singletons. Time point specified: pre-sensitization, week 0. Sample treatment: therapeutic diphenylcyclopropenone sensitization with weekly scalp DPC. Whole-study findings and limits: Compared to controls, expanded TCRs made significantly more large clusters of similar CDR3s.

J is TRBJ2-2 and V is TRBV10-3; 7 bases map to TRBD1. The sample in question was whole blood, obtained in connection with sensitization to the hapten diphenylcyclopropenone (DPC). The TCR sequence derives from a woman aged 18 to 35 with alopecia areata. Some clones in this sample may be carry-over from other donors' samples. The DNA for the CDR3 is TGTGCCATTACCGACAGGGAAGGAACCGGGGAGCTGTTTTTT. It yields the protein CAITDREGTGELFF.